The T cell receptor beta chain described here comes from a study of T cell responses to AZD1222 COVID-19 vaccine. Study conclusions and caveats: Sampling that yielded the repertoires occurred only after the peak T cell response. Regions left unmutated in variants are reportedly the target of nearly half of spike-specific TCRs. At baseline, seropositivity was found in only 5 to 7 AZD1222 recipients.

TCRdb keeps only in-frame clones here, not all; method: immunoSEQ multiplex PCR. The table records approximately 140,000 clones, over 90% of them present only once. There are 15 residues in the CDR3. Losses at the gene ends were 8 bases for V and 8 bases for J; bases not matched to a gene: 15. CDR1 is SNHLY and CDR2 is FYNNEI in the germline V gene. About this clone itself: Its antigen is still unknown.

The specimen comprised peripheral blood, sampled on day 0 of AZD1222 vaccination. The clonotype comes from an adult in good health. The chain carries TRBV2 and TRBJ2-7; 10 nucleotides agree with TRBD1. The DNA for the CDR3 is TGTGCCAGCTTAGCAGCCGGGACAGGGGCATTCCAGCAGTACTTC. Amino acid sequence: CASLAAGTGAFQQYF. Complete variable domain (other parts from reference TRBV2 and TRBJ2-7): EPEVTQTPSHQVTQMGQEVILRCVPISNHLYFYWYRQILGQKVEFLVSFYNNEISEKSEIFDDQFSVERPDGSNFTLKIRSTKLEDSAMYFCASLAAGTGAFQQYFGPGTRLTVT.